A selection of T cell receptor beta chains follows, all from one sample in a study of blood T cell repertoires in COVID-19. Repertoires were generated with immunoSEQ multiplex PCR, while TCRdb's copy carries only in-frame clones and drops some. The table lists 200,000 to 300,000 clones, roughly 80% of them singletons. Sequenced sample: peripheral blood. These receptors were obtained from a woman aged 18-29 years with acute or convalescent COVID-19. CDR3s include the opening cysteine and the closing phenylalanine or tryptophan. Fields, in order: CDR3 DNA, CDR3 protein, clone size, D gene, V gene, CDR3 length, J gene. The D gene is left open where the match is weak. Expanded clones get a size class; other rows say once, few or many, or leave the size out.

CDR3 DNA: TGTGCCAGCTCACTGATGACAGAACCGGGTGAGCAGTTCTTC; CDR3 protein: CASSLMTEPGEQFF; clone size: -; D gene: -; V gene: TRBV18; CDR3 length: 14; J gene: TRBJ2-1
CDR3 DNA: TGTGCCAGCAGTTATAGCGCACAGGGTTATGGCTACACCTTC; CDR3 protein: CASSYSAQGYGYTF; clone size: -; D gene: -; V gene: TRBV6-5; CDR3 length: 14; J gene: TRBJ1-2
CDR3 DNA: TGTGCCAGCAAACAAACTAGCGGGAACACCGGGGAGCTGTTTTTT; CDR3 protein: CASKQTSGNTGELFF; clone size: once; D gene: TRBD2; V gene: TRBV6-5; CDR3 length: 15; J gene: TRBJ2-2
CDR3 DNA: TGTGCCAGCAGGAAACTAGCGGCCTCGAACACCGGGGAGCTGTTTTTT; CDR3 protein: CASRKLAASNTGELFF; clone size: -; D gene: TRBD2; V gene: TRBV2; CDR3 length: 16; J gene: TRBJ2-2
CDR3 DNA: TGCGCCAGCAGCCAAGAGGGTGCCGTGGGCTTGGTGTACTTC; CDR3 protein: CASSQEGAVGLVYF; clone size: -; D gene: -; V gene: TRBV4-1; CDR3 length: 14; J gene: TRBJ2-5
CDR3 DNA: TGTGCCTGGAGTGAGGGGCTCGGCTACACCTTC; CDR3 protein: CAWSEGLGYTF; clone size: -; D gene: -; V gene: TRBV30; CDR3 length: 11; J gene: TRBJ1-2
CDR3 DNA: TGTGCCAGCAAAGGGACAGCGAACACCGGGGAGCTGTTTTTT; CDR3 protein: CASKGTANTGELFF; clone size: -; D gene: TRBD1; V gene: TRBV2; CDR3 length: 14; J gene: TRBJ2-2
CDR3 DNA: TGTGCCAGCAGTTACTTAGCGGGAACGGGCTACGAGCAGTACTTC; CDR3 protein: CASSYLAGTGYEQYF; clone size: -; D gene: TRBD2; V gene: TRBV6-6; CDR3 length: 15; J gene: TRBJ2-7
CDR3 DNA: TGTGCCAGCAGCTTAGTCCGACTAACGACAGGGGGCGAAAAAGAGACCCAGTACTTC; CDR3 protein: CASSLVRLTTGGEKETQYF; clone size: -; D gene: TRBD1; V gene: TRBV11-2; CDR3 length: 19; J gene: TRBJ2-5
CDR3 DNA: TGCAGCGTTGACGGCCCTGGGACAGACAGCTATGGCTACACCTTC; CDR3 protein: CSVDGPGTDSYGYTF; clone size: once; D gene: TRBD1; V gene: TRBV29-1; CDR3 length: 15; J gene: TRBJ1-2
CDR3 DNA: TGTGCCAGCAGTGATAACCCGGGACAGGGCACAGATACGCAGTATTTT; CDR3 protein: CASSDNPGQGTDTQYF; clone size: -; D gene: TRBD1; V gene: TRBV6-1; CDR3 length: 16; J gene: TRBJ2-3
CDR3 DNA: TGCGCCAGCAGCGAATTAGCGGGGGCTGGGGCCAACGTCCTGACTTTC; CDR3 protein: CASSELAGAGANVLTF; clone size: -; D gene: TRBD2; V gene: TRBV5-1; CDR3 length: 16; J gene: TRBJ2-6
CDR3 DNA: TGTGCCAGTAGCTGGGATACAAGAGGGGGAAACATTCAGTACTTC; CDR3 protein: CASSWDTRGGNIQYF; clone size: -; D gene: -; V gene: TRBV19; CDR3 length: 15; J gene: TRBJ2-4
CDR3 DNA: TGTGCCAGCAGTTTATCCGGGACAGCCTACGAGCAGTACTTC; CDR3 protein: CASSLSGTAYEQYF; clone size: many; D gene: TRBD1; V gene: TRBV27; CDR3 length: 14; J gene: TRBJ2-7
CDR3 DNA: TGTGCCAGCAGTGAGTTATCCCATCGACGGGTGGCCTACGAGCAGTACTTC; CDR3 protein: CASSELSHRRVAYEQYF; clone size: -; D gene: -; V gene: TRBV6-2/TRBV6-3; CDR3 length: 17; J gene: TRBJ2-7
CDR3 DNA: TGTGCCAGCAGTCCTGCGACATACGAGCAGTACTTC; CDR3 protein: CASSPATYEQYF; clone size: -; D gene: -; V gene: TRBV12-3/TRBV12-4; CDR3 length: 12; J gene: TRBJ2-7
CDR3 DNA: TGTGCCAGCAGACCTTCGACAGCGCAAGAGACCCAGTACTTC; CDR3 protein: CASRPSTAQETQYF; clone size: -; D gene: -; V gene: TRBV6-5; CDR3 length: 14; J gene: TRBJ2-5
CDR3 DNA: TGTGCCTGGAGTGGGCCTAGCGGGAGGGCCTCTCCGTACTTC; CDR3 protein: CAWSGPSGRASPYF; clone size: -; D gene: TRBD2; V gene: TRBV30; CDR3 length: 14; J gene: TRBJ2-7
CDR3 DNA: TGTGCCAGCAGCTTTGGAGGTGAAGCTTTCTTT; CDR3 protein: CASSFGGEAFF; clone size: -; D gene: -; V gene: TRBV11-2; CDR3 length: 11; J gene: TRBJ1-1
CDR3 DNA: TGTGCCAGCAGCCCCACTAGCGGGAGCACAGATACGCAGTATTTT; CDR3 protein: CASSPTSGSTDTQYF; clone size: few; D gene: TRBD2; V gene: TRBV3-1/TRBV3-2; CDR3 length: 15; J gene: TRBJ2-3
CDR3 DNA: TGTGCCAGCAGTCCGACAGCCTGGAGCTATGGCTACACCTTC; CDR3 protein: CASSPTAWSYGYTF; clone size: -; D gene: -; V gene: TRBV6-5; CDR3 length: 14; J gene: TRBJ1-2
CDR3 DNA: TGTGCCAGCAGTCGTCTAAGGGGGCTGACGTTAACTGAAGCTTTCTTT; CDR3 protein: CASSRLRGLTLTEAFF; clone size: -; D gene: TRBD1; V gene: TRBV27; CDR3 length: 16; J gene: TRBJ1-1
CDR3 DNA: TGTGCCAGCAGCTTTGAGAGCTCCTATAATTCACCCCTCCACTTT; CDR3 protein: CASSFESSYNSPLHF; clone size: -; D gene: -; V gene: TRBV7-9; CDR3 length: 15; J gene: TRBJ1-6
CDR3 DNA: TGTGCCAGCAGCTTAGGGGGACTAGAAGATTACAATGAGCAGTTCTTC; CDR3 protein: CASSLGGLEDYNEQFF; clone size: -; D gene: TRBD2; V gene: TRBV11-3; CDR3 length: 16; J gene: TRBJ2-1
CDR3 DNA: TGTGCCAGCAGCTACTCCGGGGGGTGGGAGACCCAGTACTTC; CDR3 protein: CASSYSGGWETQYF; clone size: -; D gene: TRBD2; V gene: TRBV7-2; CDR3 length: 14; J gene: TRBJ2-5
CDR3 DNA: TGCGCCAGCAGCCACCCCCCTGGGACAGCCTCACTTAACACTGAAGCTTTCTTT; CDR3 protein: CASSHPPGTASLNTEAFF; clone size: -; D gene: TRBD1; V gene: TRBV4-3; CDR3 length: 18; J gene: TRBJ1-1
CDR3 DNA: TGTGCCAGCAGTTTAGGGGGCCCCACCATATATTTT; CDR3 protein: CASSLGGPTIYF; clone size: -; D gene: -; V gene: TRBV12-3/TRBV12-4; CDR3 length: 12; J gene: TRBJ1-3
CDR3 DNA: TGTGCCAGCAGTCGAACCGGGACAGGGGGTTCACCCCTCCACTTT; CDR3 protein: CASSRTGTGGSPLHF; clone size: -; D gene: TRBD1; V gene: TRBV6-5; CDR3 length: 15; J gene: TRBJ1-6
CDR3 DNA: TGTGCCAGCAGCCAAGCCCCGGGACTAGCGGGAGTGGTAGGTGGCACAGATACGCAGTATTTT; CDR3 protein: CASSQAPGLAGVVGGTDTQYF; clone size: -; D gene: TRBD2; V gene: TRBV3-1/TRBV3-2; CDR3 length: 21; J gene: TRBJ2-3
CDR3 DNA: TGCGCCAGCAGCCCGCGTTCTAGCGGGACTGAGACCCAGTACTTC; CDR3 protein: CASSPRSSGTETQYF; clone size: -; D gene: TRBD2; V gene: TRBV5-1; CDR3 length: 15; J gene: TRBJ2-5
CDR3 DNA: TGTGCCAGCAGCCCAACAGGGGGTCGCCCCTACGAGCAGTACTTC; CDR3 protein: CASSPTGGRPYEQYF; clone size: many; D gene: TRBD1; V gene: TRBV7-2; CDR3 length: 15; J gene: TRBJ2-7
CDR3 DNA: TGTGCCAGAAGCTTGAAAAAACAGGGTCGGACTGAAGCTTTCTTT; CDR3 protein: CARSLKKQGRTEAFF; clone size: -; D gene: -; V gene: TRBV5-3; CDR3 length: 15; J gene: TRBJ1-1
CDR3 DNA: TGCGCCAGCAGCCAAGAGTATCAGGGCACAGATACGCAGTATTTT; CDR3 protein: CASSQEYQGTDTQYF; clone size: -; D gene: -; V gene: TRBV4-3; CDR3 length: 15; J gene: TRBJ2-3
CDR3 DNA: TGCGCCAGCAGCTTGGTGCCTATGGGGCGTTTGAACACCGGGGAGCTGTTTTTT; CDR3 protein: CASSLVPMGRLNTGELFF; clone size: -; D gene: -; V gene: TRBV5-1; CDR3 length: 18; J gene: TRBJ2-2
CDR3 DNA: TGCGCCAGCAGCCAAGATGCGATGGGAGGGGACAGGGGGTTTTCACCCCTCCACTTT; CDR3 protein: CASSQDAMGGDRGFSPLHF; clone size: -; D gene: TRBD1; V gene: TRBV4-3; CDR3 length: 19; J gene: TRBJ1-6
CDR3 DNA: TGTGCCAGCAGCTTAGCGCAGGGAACTAATGAAAAACTGTTTTTT; CDR3 protein: CASSLAQGTNEKLFF; clone size: few; D gene: -; V gene: TRBV7-6; CDR3 length: 15; J gene: TRBJ1-4
CDR3 DNA: TGTGCCAGCAGCTTAGGAGGGGGCCAGACAGGGACAACCTACAATGAGCAGTTCTTC; CDR3 protein: CASSLGGGQTGTTYNEQFF; clone size: many; D gene: TRBD1; V gene: TRBV7-2; CDR3 length: 19; J gene: TRBJ2-1
CDR3 DNA: TGCGCCAGCAGCCAAGAGGGCGTGGTTGGCTACACCTTC; CDR3 protein: CASSQEGVVGYTF; clone size: -; D gene: -; V gene: TRBV4-3; CDR3 length: 13; J gene: TRBJ1-2
CDR3 DNA: TGTGCCTGGAGTGTTCGCTATGGCTACACCTTC; CDR3 protein: CAWSVRYGYTF; clone size: few; D gene: -; V gene: TRBV30; CDR3 length: 11; J gene: TRBJ1-2
CDR3 DNA: TGTGCCAGCAGCTTAGAGGGCAGGGGGGGAAACACCATATATTTT; CDR3 protein: CASSLEGRGGNTIYF; clone size: -; D gene: TRBD1; V gene: TRBV11-2; CDR3 length: 15; J gene: TRBJ1-3
CDR3 DNA: TGTGCCAGCAGCCCCGGGGGGAATTACGAGCAGTACTTC; CDR3 protein: CASSPGGNYEQYF; clone size: -; D gene: TRBD2; V gene: TRBV6-5; CDR3 length: 13; J gene: TRBJ2-7
CDR3 DNA: TGTGCCACCAGTGGTGGGACAGGGATTAATGAAAAACTGTTTTTT; CDR3 protein: CATSGGTGINEKLFF; clone size: many; D gene: TRBD1; V gene: TRBV24-1; CDR3 length: 15; J gene: TRBJ1-4
CDR3 DNA: TGTGCCAGCAGCTCACCGGGGTACACAGATACGCAGTATTTT; CDR3 protein: CASSSPGYTDTQYF; clone size: -; D gene: -; V gene: TRBV7-3; CDR3 length: 14; J gene: TRBJ2-3
CDR3 DNA: TGTGCCAGCAGCTTGGTTGGGGGAGGAAGTGGCGGTGAGCAGTTCTTC; CDR3 protein: CASSLVGGGSGGEQFF; clone size: -; D gene: -; V gene: TRBV5-4; CDR3 length: 16; J gene: TRBJ2-1
CDR3 DNA: TGCGCCAGCAGCCAAGGGCTAGCGGCTTATAGCGAGCAGTACTTC; CDR3 protein: CASSQGLAAYSEQYF; clone size: few; D gene: TRBD2; V gene: TRBV4-1; CDR3 length: 15; J gene: TRBJ2-7
CDR3 DNA: TGTGCCAGCAGCGAAGGGGGCAGTTTAAACGAGCAGTACTTC; CDR3 protein: CASSEGGSLNEQYF; clone size: few; D gene: TRBD1; V gene: TRBV11-3; CDR3 length: 14; J gene: TRBJ2-7
CDR3 DNA: TGCGCCAGCAGTGAAGGGACAGGGGGCTACACTGAAGCTTTCTTT; CDR3 protein: CASSEGTGGYTEAFF; clone size: -; D gene: TRBD1; V gene: TRBV10-1; CDR3 length: 15; J gene: TRBJ1-1